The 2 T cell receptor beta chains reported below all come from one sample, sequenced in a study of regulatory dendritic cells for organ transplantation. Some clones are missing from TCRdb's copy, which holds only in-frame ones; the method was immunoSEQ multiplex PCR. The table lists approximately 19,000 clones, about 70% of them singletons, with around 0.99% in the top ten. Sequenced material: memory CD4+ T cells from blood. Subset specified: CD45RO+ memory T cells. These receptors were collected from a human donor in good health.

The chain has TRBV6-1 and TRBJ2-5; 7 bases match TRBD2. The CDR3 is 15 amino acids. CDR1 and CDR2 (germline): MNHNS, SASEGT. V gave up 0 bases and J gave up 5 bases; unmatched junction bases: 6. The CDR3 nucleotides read TGTGCCAGCAGTGAAGCAGGGAGGGGCTGGGAGACCCAGTACTTC. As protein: CASSEAGRGWETQYF.

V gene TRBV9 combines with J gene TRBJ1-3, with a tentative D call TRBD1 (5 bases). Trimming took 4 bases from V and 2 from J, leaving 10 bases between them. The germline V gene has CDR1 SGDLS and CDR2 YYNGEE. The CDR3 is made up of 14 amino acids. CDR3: CASSRGGAGNTIYF. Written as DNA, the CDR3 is TGTGCCAGCAGCCGGGGGGGGGCTGGAAACACCATATATTTT.